This record looks at one T cell receptor (beta chain) sequence and its context. Primers included in the PCR were 60 Vbeta and 13 Jbeta primers. Sequencing was performed with immunoSEQ multiplex PCR; in TCRdb, only in-frame clones are kept and a portion is missing. The sample holds about 140,000 clones, 82% seen once. This entry comes from a study of cytomegalovirus exposure and HLA in healthy donors. J was trimmed by 2 bases and V by 8 bases; bases with no gene match: 11. The CDR3 length is 16 residues. Germline V gives CDR1 SGHDN, CDR2 FVKESK. The receptor comes from a male donor in good health and CMV-seronegative. Sequenced: PBMCs. The chain is built from TRBV14 and TRBJ2-1; 8 bases are shared with TRBD2. Here the CDR3 DNA reads TGTGCCAGCTCGAGTAAGCGGGGGAATGCCTACAATGAGCAGTTCTTC. This sequence encodes CASSSKRGNAYNEQFF.